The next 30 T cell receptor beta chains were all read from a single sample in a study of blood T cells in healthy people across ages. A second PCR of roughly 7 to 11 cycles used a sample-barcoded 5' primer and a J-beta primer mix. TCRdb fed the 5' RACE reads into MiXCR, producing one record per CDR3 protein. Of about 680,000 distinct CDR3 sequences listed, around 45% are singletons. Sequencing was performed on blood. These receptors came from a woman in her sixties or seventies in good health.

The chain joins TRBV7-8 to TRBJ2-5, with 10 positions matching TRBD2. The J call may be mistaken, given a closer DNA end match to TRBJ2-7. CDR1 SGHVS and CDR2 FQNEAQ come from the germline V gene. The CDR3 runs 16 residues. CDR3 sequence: CASSLVRLAGVYEQYF. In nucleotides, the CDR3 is TGTGCCAGCAGCTTAGTAAGACTAGCGGGCGTTTACGAGCAGTACTTC.

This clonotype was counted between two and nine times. CDR3 coding DNA: TGTGCCAGCAGAGGACAGAACACTGAAGCTTTCTTT. This translates into CASRGQNTEAFF. The chain uses TRBV28 and TRBJ1-1; possibly TRBD1 for D (5 bases). Trimming took 6 bases from V and 1 from J, leaving 6 bases between them. CDR3 size: 12 residues. Per germline, CDR1 MDHEN and CDR2 SYDVKM.

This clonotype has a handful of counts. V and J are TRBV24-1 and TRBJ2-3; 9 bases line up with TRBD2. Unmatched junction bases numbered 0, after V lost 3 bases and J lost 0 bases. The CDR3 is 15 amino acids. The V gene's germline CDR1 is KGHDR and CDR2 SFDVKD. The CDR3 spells CATSDLAGSTDTQYF. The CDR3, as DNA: TGTGCCACCAGTGATCTAGCGGGGAGCACAGATACGCAGTATTTT.

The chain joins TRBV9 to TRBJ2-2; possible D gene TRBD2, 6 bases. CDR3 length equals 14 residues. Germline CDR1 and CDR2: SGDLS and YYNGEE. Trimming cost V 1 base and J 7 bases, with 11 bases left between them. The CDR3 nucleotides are TGTGCCAGCAGCGTATCAGGGAGGTACGGGGAGCTGTTTTTT. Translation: CASSVSGRYGELFF.

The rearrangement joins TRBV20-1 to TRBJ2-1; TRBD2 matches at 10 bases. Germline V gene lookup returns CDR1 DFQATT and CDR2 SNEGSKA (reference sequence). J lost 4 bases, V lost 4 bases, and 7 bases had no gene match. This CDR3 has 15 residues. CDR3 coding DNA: TGCAGTGCTACCCCGGGGACTAGCGAATACAATGAGCAGTTCTTC. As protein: CSATPGTSEYNEQFF.

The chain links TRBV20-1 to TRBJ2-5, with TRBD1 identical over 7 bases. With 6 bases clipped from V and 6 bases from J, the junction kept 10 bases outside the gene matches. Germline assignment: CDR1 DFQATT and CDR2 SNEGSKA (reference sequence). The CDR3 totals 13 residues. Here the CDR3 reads CSAWDSGAQTQYF. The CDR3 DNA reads TGCAGTGCGTGGGACAGTGGCGCTCAGACCCAGTACTTC.

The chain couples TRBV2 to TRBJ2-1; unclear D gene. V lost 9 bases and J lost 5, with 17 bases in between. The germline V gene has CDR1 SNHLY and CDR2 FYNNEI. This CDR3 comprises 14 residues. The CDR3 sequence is CARLSSIGDNEQFF. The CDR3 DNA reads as TGTGCCAGACTTTCTAGTATTGGAGACAATGAGCAGTTCTTC.

CDR3 protein: CASSPPGRYGYTF. In nucleotides, the CDR3 is TGTGCCAGCAGCCCCCCTGGACGCTATGGCTACACCTTC. V gene TRBV7-2 combines with J gene TRBJ1-2; D is unresolved. Trimming took off 5 bases at V and 4 bases at J, with 11 bases between the two ends. Germline loops: CDR1 SGHTA, CDR2 FQGNSA. The CDR3 length is 13 residues.

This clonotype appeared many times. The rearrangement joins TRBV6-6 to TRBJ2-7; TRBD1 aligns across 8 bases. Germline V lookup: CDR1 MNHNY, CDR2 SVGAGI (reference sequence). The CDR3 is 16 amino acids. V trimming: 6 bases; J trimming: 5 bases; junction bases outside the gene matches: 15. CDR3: CASSQGQVGLGDEQYF. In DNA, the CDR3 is TGTGCCAGCAGCCAGGGACAGGTCGGGCTTGGGGACGAGCAGTACTTC.

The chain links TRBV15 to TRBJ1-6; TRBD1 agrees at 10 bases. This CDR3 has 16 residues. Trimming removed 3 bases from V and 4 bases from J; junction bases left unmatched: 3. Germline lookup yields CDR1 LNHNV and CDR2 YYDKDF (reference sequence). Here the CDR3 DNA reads TGTGCCACCAGCAGGCCGGGACAGGGGTATAATTCACCCCTCCACTTT. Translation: CATSRPGQGYNSPLHF. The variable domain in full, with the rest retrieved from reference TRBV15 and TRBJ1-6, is DAMVIQNPRYQVTQFGKPVTLSCSQTLNHNVMYWYQQKSSQAPKLLFHYYDKDFNNEADTPDNFQSRRPNTSFCFLDIRSPGLGDTAMYLCATSRPGQGYNSPLHFGNGTRLTVT.

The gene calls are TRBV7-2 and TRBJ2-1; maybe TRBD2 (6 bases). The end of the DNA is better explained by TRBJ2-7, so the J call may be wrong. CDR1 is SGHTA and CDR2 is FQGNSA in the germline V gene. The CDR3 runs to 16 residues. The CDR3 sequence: CASSLAFSGSYNEQYF. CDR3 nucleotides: TGTGCCAGCAGCTTAGCGTTTAGCGGCTCCTACAATGAGCAGTACTTC.

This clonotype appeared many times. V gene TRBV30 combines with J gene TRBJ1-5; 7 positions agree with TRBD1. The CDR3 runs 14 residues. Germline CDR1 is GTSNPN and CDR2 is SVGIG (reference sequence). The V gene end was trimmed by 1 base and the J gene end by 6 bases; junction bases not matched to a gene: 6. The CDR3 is CAWSATGDGQPQHF. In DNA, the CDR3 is TGTGCCTGGAGTGCAACAGGGGATGGTCAGCCCCAGCATTTT.

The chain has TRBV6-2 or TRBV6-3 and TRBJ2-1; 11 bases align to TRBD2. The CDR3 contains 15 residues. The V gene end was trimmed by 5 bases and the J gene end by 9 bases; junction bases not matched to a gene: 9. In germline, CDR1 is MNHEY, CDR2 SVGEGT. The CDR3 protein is CASSHFSGREGEQFF. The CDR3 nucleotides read TGTGCCAGCAGTCACTTTAGCGGGAGGGAGGGTGAGCAGTTCTTC.

CDR3 region: CASKTSGGQEQYF. CDR3 in DNA: TGTGCCAGCAAGACTAGCGGGGGTCAAGAGCAGTACTTC. The rearrangement joins TRBV6-5 to TRBJ2-7; TRBD2 matches 12 bases. Trimming at V came to 7 bases and at J to 7 bases, leaving 5 bases not matched to a gene. The germline V gene encodes CDR1 MNHEY and CDR2 SVGAGI. This CDR3 has 13 amino acids.

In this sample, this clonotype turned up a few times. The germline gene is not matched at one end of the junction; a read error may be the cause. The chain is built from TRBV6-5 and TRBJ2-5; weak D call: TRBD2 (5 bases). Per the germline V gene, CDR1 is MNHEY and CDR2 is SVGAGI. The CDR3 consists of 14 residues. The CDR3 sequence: CASSYTHPWETRYF. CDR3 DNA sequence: TGTGCCAGCAGTTACACCCACCCATGGGAGACCCGGTACTTC.

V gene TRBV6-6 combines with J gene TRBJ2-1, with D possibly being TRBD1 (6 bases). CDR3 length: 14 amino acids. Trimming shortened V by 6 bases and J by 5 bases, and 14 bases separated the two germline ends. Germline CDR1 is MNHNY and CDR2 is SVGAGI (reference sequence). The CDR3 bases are TGTGCCAGCAGGGCTAGGGGGAATCACAATGAGCAGTTCTTC. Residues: CASRARGNHNEQFF.

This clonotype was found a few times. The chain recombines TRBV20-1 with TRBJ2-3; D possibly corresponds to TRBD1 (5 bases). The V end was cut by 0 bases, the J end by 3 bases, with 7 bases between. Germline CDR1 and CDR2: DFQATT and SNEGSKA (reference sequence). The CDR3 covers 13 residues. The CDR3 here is CSARDDRTDTQYF. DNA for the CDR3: TGCAGTGCTAGAGATGACAGAACAGATACGCAGTATTTT.

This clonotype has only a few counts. The CDR3 protein is CASSLDSGTSEQYF. CDR3 DNA: TGTGCCAGCAGCCTCGATAGCGGGACTAGCGAGCAGTACTTC. The V call is TRBV7-2, the J call TRBJ2-7; the match to TRBD2 covers 8 bases. Germline-derived CDR1 and CDR2 are SGHTA and FQGNSA. V trimming: 5 bases; J trimming: 6 bases; junction bases outside the gene matches: 9. The CDR3 runs 14 residues.

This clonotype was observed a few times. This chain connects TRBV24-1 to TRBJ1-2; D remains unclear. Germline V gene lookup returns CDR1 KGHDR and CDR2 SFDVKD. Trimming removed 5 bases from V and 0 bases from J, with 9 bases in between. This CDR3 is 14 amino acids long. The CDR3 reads CATSGRGTNYGYTF. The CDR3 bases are TGTGCCACCAGTGGCCGGGGAACTAACTATGGCTACACCTTC.

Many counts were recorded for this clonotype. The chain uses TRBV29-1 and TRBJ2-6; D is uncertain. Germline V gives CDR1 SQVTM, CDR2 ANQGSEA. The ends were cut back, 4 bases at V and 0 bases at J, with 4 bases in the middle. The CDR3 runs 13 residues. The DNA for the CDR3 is TGCAGCGTTGCCGTCTCTGGGGCCAACGTCCTGACTTTC. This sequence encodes CSVAVSGANVLTF.

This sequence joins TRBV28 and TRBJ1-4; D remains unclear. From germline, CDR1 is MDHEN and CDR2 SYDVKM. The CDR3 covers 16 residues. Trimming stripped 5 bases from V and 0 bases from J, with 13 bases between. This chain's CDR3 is CASSMTAFATNEKLFF. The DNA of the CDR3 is TGTGCCAGCAGTATGACTGCTTTTGCAACTAATGAAAAACTGTTTTTT.

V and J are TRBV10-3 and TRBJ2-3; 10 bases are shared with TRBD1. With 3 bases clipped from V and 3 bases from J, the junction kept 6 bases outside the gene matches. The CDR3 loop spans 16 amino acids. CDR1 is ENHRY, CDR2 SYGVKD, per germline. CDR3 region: CAISDLAGQGTDTQYF. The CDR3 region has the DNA TGTGCCATCAGTGACCTCGCGGGACAGGGGACAGATACGCAGTATTTT.

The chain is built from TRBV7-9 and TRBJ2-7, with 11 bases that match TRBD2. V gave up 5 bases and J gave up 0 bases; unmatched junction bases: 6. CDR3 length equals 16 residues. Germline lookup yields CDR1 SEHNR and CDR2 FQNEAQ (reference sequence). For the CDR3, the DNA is TGTGCCAGCAGCCCCAGACTAGCGGGAAGCTCCTACGAGCAGTACTTC. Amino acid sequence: CASSPRLAGSSYEQYF.

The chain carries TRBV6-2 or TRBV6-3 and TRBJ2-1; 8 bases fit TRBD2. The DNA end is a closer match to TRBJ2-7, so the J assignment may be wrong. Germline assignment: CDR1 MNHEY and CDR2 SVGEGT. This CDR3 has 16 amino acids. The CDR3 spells CASSSPLAGGRGQQYF. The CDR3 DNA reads TGTGCCAGCAGCTCTCCCCTAGCGGGCGGGAGAGGACAGCAGTACTTC.

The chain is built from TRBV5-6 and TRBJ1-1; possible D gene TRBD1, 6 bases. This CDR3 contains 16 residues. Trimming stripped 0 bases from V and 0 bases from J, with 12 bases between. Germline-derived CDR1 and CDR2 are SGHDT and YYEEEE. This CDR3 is CASSLGVGDMNTEAFF. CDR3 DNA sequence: TGTGCCAGCAGCTTGGGCGTGGGGGACATGAACACTGAAGCTTTCTTT.

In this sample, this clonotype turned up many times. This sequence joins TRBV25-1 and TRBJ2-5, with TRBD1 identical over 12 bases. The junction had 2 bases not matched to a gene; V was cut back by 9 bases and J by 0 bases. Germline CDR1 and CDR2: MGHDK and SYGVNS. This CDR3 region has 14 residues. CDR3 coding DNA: TGTGCCAGGGGACAGGGGGCCTACCAAGAGACCCAGTACTTC. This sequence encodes CARGQGAYQETQYF. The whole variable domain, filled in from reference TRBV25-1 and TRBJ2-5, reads EADIYQTPRYLVIGTGKKITLECSQTMGHDKMYWYQQDPGMELHLIHYSYGVNSTEKGDLSSESTVSRIRTEHFPLTLESARPSHTSQYLCARGQGAYQETQYFGPGTRLLVL.

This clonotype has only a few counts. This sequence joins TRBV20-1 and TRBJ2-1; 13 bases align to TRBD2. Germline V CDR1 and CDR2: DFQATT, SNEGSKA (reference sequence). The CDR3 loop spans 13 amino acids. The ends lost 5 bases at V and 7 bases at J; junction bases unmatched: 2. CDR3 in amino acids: CSARTSGSNEQFF. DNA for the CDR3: TGCAGTGCTCGGACTAGCGGGAGTAATGAGCAGTTCTTC.

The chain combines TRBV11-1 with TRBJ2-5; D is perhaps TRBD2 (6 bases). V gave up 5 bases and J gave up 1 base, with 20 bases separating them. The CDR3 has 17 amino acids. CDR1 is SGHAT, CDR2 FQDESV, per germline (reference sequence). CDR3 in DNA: TGTGCCAGCAGCCACCTAGAGCTCCTAGCGACCCAAGAGACCCAGTACTTC. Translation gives CASSHLELLATQETQYF.

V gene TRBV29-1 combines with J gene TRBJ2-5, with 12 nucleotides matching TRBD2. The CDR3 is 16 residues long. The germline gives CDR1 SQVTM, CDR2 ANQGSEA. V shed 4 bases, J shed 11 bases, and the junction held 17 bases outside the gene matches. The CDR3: CSVVGGTSGYHNEQYF. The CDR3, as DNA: TGCAGCGTTGTTGGGGGGACTAGCGGGTACCACAATGAGCAGTACTTC.

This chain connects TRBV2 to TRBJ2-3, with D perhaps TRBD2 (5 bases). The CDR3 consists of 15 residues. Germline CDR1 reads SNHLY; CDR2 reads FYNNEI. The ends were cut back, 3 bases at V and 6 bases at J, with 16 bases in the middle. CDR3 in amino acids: CASSDTLVSTDTQYF. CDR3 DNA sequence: TGTGCCAGCAGTGACACACTAGTATCCACGGATACGCAGTATTTT.